This T cell receptor (beta chain) was identified in a study of T-cell reconstitution after alpha-beta-depleted transplantation in children. This clonotype was detected many times. J gave up 2 bases and V 4 bases, and 9 bases lay outside the gene matches. Germline V gene sequence: CDR1 SEHNR, CDR2 FQNEAQ (reference sequence). The CDR3 length is 17 residues. Preparation of the TCRbeta library was carried out with unique molecular identifiers. TCRdb independently ran MiXCR on the PCR reads; one entry per CDR3 protein. The table has about 610,000 distinct CDR3 sequences, about 10% seen once; the top ten hold about 4.3%.

The specimen comprised PBMCs from the stem cell graft donor, sampled from the stem cell graft. The sequence came from a human donor who donated a stem cell graft to a child with acute myeloid leukemia. This chain joins TRBV7-9 and TRBJ1-3, with 9 nucleotides matching TRBD1. The CDR3 nucleotides are TGTGCCAGCAGCTCCCCGGACAGGGGAGTCCCTGGAAACACCATATATTTT. This sequence encodes CASSSPDRGVPGNTIYF. Full variable domain (missing parts from reference TRBV7-9 and TRBJ1-3): DTGVSQNPRHKITKRGQNVTFRCDPISEHNRLYWYRQTLGQGPEFLTYFQNEAQLEKSRLLSDRFSAERPKGSFSTLEIQRTEQGDSAMYLCASSSPDRGVPGNTIYFGEGSWLTVV.